A selection of T cell receptor beta chains follows, all from one sample in a study of T cells in Graves' hyperthyroidism and ophthalmopathy. A single record per CDR3 protein comes from TCRdb applying MiXCR to the multiplex PCR reads. The sample lists fewer than 900,000 distinct CDR3 sequences; roughly 15% were seen once. Sequenced material: blood. These receptors all come from a man aged 18 to 29 with Graves' hyperthyroidism. Both conserved end residues are part of each CDR3. Clone size appears in some rows only: once, few, many, or a class for an expanded clone.

j_gene: TRBJ2-6
abundance: many
v_gene: TRBV28
CDR3aa: CASSSGLLSGANVLTF

j_gene: TRBJ1-2
abundance: NA
v_gene: TRBV7-9
CDR3aa: CASSISGQGGSDYGYTF

j_gene: TRBJ1-1
abundance: many
v_gene: TRBV2
CDR3aa: CASGEGGRGTEAFF

j_gene: TRBJ1-1
abundance: many
v_gene: TRBV7-8
CDR3aa: CASSDRPGQGAEAFF

j_gene: TRBJ2-1
abundance: many
v_gene: TRBV12-3/TRBV12-4
CDR3aa: CASTQKWGEQFF

j_gene: TRBJ2-1
abundance: NA
v_gene: TRBV5-1
CDR3aa: CASSKGTSGTYEQFF

j_gene: TRBJ2-1
abundance: many
v_gene: TRBV7-2
CDR3aa: CASSFPQRGTGGPSVYNEQFF

j_gene: TRBJ2-7
abundance: many
v_gene: TRBV5-1
CDR3aa: CASRPGTGFHEQYF

j_gene: TRBJ1-1
abundance: NA
v_gene: TRBV5-6
CDR3aa: CASSLTGGAFLDTEAFF

j_gene: TRBJ2-3
abundance: few
v_gene: TRBV19
CDR3aa: CASSKRLIRFTDTQYF

j_gene: TRBJ2-7
abundance: NA
v_gene: TRBV2
CDR3aa: CASSVPGLADYEQYF

j_gene: TRBJ2-3
abundance: NA
v_gene: TRBV4-1
CDR3aa: CASSLAGGHVTTDTQYF

j_gene: TRBJ1-3
abundance: NA
v_gene: TRBV7-6
CDR3aa: CASSLITTSAGFTGNTIYF

j_gene: TRBJ2-3
abundance: many
v_gene: TRBV12-3/TRBV12-4
CDR3aa: CASSSPGLAGGTDTQYF

j_gene: TRBJ2-7
abundance: few
v_gene: TRBV6-1
CDR3aa: CAADGWGQRNYEQYF

j_gene: TRBJ2-1
abundance: many
v_gene: TRBV7-9
CDR3aa: CASRDQAYNEQFF

j_gene: TRBJ2-1
abundance: NA
v_gene: TRBV7-8
CDR3aa: CASSYRPMEEQFF

j_gene: TRBJ1-5
abundance: many
v_gene: TRBV28
CDR3aa: CASSSLPGQGYQPQHF

j_gene: TRBJ1-6
abundance: NA
v_gene: TRBV5-4
CDR3aa: CASRLESSYNSPLHF

j_gene: TRBJ2-3
abundance: many
v_gene: TRBV6-1
CDR3aa: CATWGTPGSDTQYF

j_gene: TRBJ2-7
abundance: few
v_gene: TRBV19
CDR3aa: CASSTLETEREQYF

j_gene: TRBJ2-5
abundance: NA
v_gene: TRBV7-9
CDR3aa: CASSLSPGQGARETQYF

j_gene: TRBJ2-3
abundance: NA
v_gene: TRBV7-2
CDR3aa: CASSSPWRENSDTQCF

j_gene: TRBJ2-2
abundance: many
v_gene: TRBV28
CDR3aa: CASSSPRIPGQGLTGELFF

j_gene: TRBJ2-2
abundance: NA
v_gene: TRBV7-9
CDR3aa: CASPARAVDITGELFF

j_gene: TRBJ1-3
abundance: NA
v_gene: TRBV4-1
CDR3aa: CASSQAVAASGNTIYF

j_gene: TRBJ2-7
abundance: many
v_gene: TRBV27
CDR3aa: CASSLSAGEVYEQYF

j_gene: TRBJ2-1
abundance: once
v_gene: TRBV2
CDR3aa: CASSERRLAGGGEQFF

j_gene: TRBJ2-5
abundance: many
v_gene: TRBV2
CDR3aa: CASSGRLAGLQETQYF

j_gene: TRBJ2-3
abundance: few
v_gene: TRBV5-1
CDR3aa: CTSSLGQNTDTQYF

j_gene: TRBJ2-2
abundance: few
v_gene: TRBV9
CDR3aa: CASSVEGMEGNTGELFF

j_gene: TRBJ2-2
abundance: many
v_gene: TRBV11-2
CDR3aa: CASSLGTGGSGELFF

j_gene: TRBJ1-4
abundance: few
v_gene: TRBV4-3
CDR3aa: CASSQDWDGRRKLFF

j_gene: TRBJ2-1
abundance: NA
v_gene: TRBV9
CDR3aa: CASSPIAGNYNEQFF

j_gene: TRBJ1-5
abundance: many
v_gene: TRBV30
CDR3aa: CAWGQGWDQPQHF

j_gene: TRBJ2-5
abundance: many
v_gene: TRBV15
CDR3aa: CATSSSRGRSETQYF

j_gene: TRBJ2-2
abundance: NA
v_gene: TRBV5-1
CDR3aa: CASNRGVSFTGELFF

j_gene: TRBJ2-5
abundance: NA
v_gene: TRBV7-2
CDR3aa: CASSPASGPQETQYF

j_gene: TRBJ1-5
abundance: few
v_gene: TRBV6-2/TRBV6-3
CDR3aa: CASSYSFGQPQHF

j_gene: TRBJ1-2
abundance: many
v_gene: TRBV28
CDR3aa: CASSHGQSYGYTF

j_gene: TRBJ2-5
abundance: few
v_gene: TRBV5-1
CDR3aa: CASSSSGRGGGTQYF

j_gene: TRBJ2-7
abundance: NA
v_gene: TRBV9
CDR3aa: CASSVACPFPSEQYF

j_gene: TRBJ2-7
abundance: many
v_gene: TRBV12-3/TRBV12-4
CDR3aa: CASSFLPYEQYF

j_gene: TRBJ2-1
abundance: many
v_gene: TRBV11-3
CDR3aa: CASSLWMVAGRSINEQFF

j_gene: TRBJ1-5
abundance: NA
v_gene: TRBV9
CDR3aa: CASSTGTGAGQPQHF

j_gene: TRBJ2-7
abundance: many
v_gene: TRBV5-1
CDR3aa: CASSRSGRVIYEQYF

j_gene: TRBJ2-1
abundance: many
v_gene: TRBV6-1
CDR3aa: CASYQGWNEQFF

j_gene: TRBJ2-7
abundance: many
v_gene: TRBV20-1
CDR3aa: CSARDQRGTYEQYF

j_gene: TRBJ1-1
abundance: many
v_gene: TRBV3-1
CDR3aa: CASSQDQRRYMNTEAFF

j_gene: TRBJ1-3
abundance: NA
v_gene: TRBV14
CDR3aa: CASSQDQGGNTIYF

j_gene: TRBJ2-7
abundance: many
v_gene: TRBV28
CDR3aa: CASSPVSSYEQYF

j_gene: TRBJ2-1
abundance: few
v_gene: TRBV27
CDR3aa: CASSLFELGEQFF

j_gene: TRBJ2-3
abundance: many
v_gene: TRBV28
CDR3aa: CASSTTGTDTQYF

j_gene: TRBJ1-4
abundance: few
v_gene: TRBV6-5
CDR3aa: CASSSQGIGKLFF

j_gene: TRBJ1-5
abundance: many
v_gene: TRBV6-5
CDR3aa: CASRPSTGTQPQHF